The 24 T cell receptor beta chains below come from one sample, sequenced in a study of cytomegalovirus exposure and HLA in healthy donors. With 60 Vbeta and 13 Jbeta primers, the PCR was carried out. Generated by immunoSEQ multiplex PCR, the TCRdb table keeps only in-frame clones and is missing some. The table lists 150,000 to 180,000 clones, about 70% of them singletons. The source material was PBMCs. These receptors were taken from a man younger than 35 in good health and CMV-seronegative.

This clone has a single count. CDR3 coding DNA: TGTGCCAGCAGCCCTCGGAGGGCTAGCTGGGGCACAGATACGCAGTATTTT. Its protein product is CASSPRRASWGTDTQYF. V gene TRBV27 combines with J gene TRBJ2-3; maybe TRBD2 (6 bases). Looked up from germline, CDR1 is MNHEY and CDR2 is SMNVEV (reference sequence). The CDR3 is 17 amino acids. Trimming stripped 6 bases from V and 1 base from J, with 20 bases between.

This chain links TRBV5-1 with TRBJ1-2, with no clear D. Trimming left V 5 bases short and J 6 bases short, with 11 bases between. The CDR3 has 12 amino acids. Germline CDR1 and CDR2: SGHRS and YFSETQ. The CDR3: CASSLLNNGYTF. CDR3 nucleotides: TGCGCCAGCAGTTTGCTAAATAATGGCTACACCTTC. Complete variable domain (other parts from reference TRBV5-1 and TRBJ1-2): KAGVTQTPRYLIKTRGQQVTLSCSPISGHRSVSWYQQTPGQGLQFLFEYFSETQRNKGNFPGRFSGRQFSNSRSEMNVSTLELGDSALYLCASSLLNNGYTFGSGTRLTVV.

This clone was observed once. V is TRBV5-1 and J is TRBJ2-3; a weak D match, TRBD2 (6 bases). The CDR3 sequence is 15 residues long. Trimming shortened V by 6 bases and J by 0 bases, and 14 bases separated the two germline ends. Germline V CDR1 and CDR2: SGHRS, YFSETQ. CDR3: CASKLGGSSTDTQYF. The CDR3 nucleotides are TGCGCCAGCAAACTTGGGGGGTCTAGCACAGATACGCAGTATTTT.

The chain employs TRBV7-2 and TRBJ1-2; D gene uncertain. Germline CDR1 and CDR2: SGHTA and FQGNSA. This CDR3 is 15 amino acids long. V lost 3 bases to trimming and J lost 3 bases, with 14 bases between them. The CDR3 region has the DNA TGTGCCAGCAGCTTGTCCGGGGAACCCCACTATGGCTACACCTTC. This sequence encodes CASSLSGEPHYGYTF.

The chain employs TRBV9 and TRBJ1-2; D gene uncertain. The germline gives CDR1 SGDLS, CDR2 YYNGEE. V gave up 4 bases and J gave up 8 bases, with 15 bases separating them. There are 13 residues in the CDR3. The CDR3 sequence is CASSTGNPKGYTF. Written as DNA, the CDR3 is TGTGCCAGCAGCACCGGTAACCCTAAGGGCTACACCTTC.

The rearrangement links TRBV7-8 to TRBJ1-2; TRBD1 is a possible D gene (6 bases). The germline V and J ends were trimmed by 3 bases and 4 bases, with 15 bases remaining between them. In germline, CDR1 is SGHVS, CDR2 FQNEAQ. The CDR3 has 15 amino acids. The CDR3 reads CASSFYTGIGYGYTF. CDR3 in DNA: TGTGCCAGCAGCTTCTACACAGGGATCGGCTATGGCTACACCTTC.

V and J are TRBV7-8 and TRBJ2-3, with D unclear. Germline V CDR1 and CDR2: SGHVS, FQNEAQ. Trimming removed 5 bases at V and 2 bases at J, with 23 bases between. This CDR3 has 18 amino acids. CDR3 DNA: TGTGCCAGCAGCCTCCCGACACCCCCAACACTTTACACAGATACGCAGTATTTT. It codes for CASSLPTPPTLYTDTQYF.

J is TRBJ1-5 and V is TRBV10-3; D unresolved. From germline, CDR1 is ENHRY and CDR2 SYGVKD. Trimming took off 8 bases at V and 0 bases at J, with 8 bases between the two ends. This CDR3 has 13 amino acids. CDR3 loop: CAIGQDSNQPQHF. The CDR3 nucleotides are TGTGCCATCGGCCAGGATAGCAATCAGCCCCAGCATTTT.

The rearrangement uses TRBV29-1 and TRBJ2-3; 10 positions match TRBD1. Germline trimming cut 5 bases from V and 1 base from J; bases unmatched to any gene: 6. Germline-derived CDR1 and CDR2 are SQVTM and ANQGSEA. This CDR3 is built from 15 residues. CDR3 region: CSVSRGTGGTDTQYF. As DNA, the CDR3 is TGCAGCGTTTCTCGAGGGACAGGGGGCACAGATACGCAGTATTTT.

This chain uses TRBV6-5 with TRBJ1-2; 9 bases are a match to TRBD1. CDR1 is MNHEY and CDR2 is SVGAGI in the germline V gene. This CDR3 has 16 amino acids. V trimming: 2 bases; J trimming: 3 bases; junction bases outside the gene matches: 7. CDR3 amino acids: CASSYKITGGYYGYTF. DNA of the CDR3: TGTGCCAGCAGTTACAAAATTACAGGGGGCTACTATGGCTACACCTTC.

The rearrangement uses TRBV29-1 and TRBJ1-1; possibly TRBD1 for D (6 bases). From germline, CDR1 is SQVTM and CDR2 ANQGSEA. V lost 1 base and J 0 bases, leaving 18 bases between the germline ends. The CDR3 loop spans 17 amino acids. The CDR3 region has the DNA TGCAGCGTTGAAGCGGTCCAGGGGTCGACTGTGAACACTGAAGCTTTCTTT. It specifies CSVEAVQGSTVNTEAFF.

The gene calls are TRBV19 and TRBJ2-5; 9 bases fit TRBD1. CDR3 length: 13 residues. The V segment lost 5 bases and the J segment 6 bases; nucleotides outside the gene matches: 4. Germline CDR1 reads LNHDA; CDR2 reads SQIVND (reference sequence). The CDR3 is CASSRDRAQTQYF. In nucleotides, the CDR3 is TGTGCCAGTAGTCGGGACAGGGCCCAGACCCAGTACTTC.

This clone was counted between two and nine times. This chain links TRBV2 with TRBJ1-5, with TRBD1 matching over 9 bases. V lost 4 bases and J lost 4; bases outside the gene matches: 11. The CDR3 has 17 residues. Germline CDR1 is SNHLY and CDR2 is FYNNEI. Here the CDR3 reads CASSVPGWDRDNQPQHF. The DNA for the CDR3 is TGTGCCAGCAGTGTACCCGGGTGGGACAGGGATAATCAGCCCCAGCATTTT. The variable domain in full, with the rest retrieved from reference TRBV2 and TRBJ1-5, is EPEVTQTPSHQVTQMGQEVILRCVPISNHLYFYWYRQILGQKVEFLVSFYNNEISEKSEIFDDQFSVERPDGSNFTLKIRSTKLEDSAMYFCASSVPGWDRDNQPQHFGDGTRLSIL.

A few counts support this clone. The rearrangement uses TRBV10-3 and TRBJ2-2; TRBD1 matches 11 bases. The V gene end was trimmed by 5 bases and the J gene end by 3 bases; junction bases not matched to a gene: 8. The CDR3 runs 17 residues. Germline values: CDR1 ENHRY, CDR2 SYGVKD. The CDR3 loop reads CAISYYPGQGDTGELFF. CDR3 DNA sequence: TGTGCCATCAGTTACTACCCGGGACAGGGGGACACCGGGGAGCTGTTTTTT.

The CDR3 is CASSLGQGIGEQYV. CDR3 DNA: TGTGCCAGCAGTTTAGGACAGGGAATAGGGGAGCAGTACGTC. J is TRBJ2-7 and V is TRBV28; 8 positions match TRBD1. The J segment lost 7 bases and the V segment lost 2 bases, leaving 7 bases of the junction unmatched. The CDR3 runs 14 residues. Germline V CDR1 and CDR2: MDHEN, SYDVKM.

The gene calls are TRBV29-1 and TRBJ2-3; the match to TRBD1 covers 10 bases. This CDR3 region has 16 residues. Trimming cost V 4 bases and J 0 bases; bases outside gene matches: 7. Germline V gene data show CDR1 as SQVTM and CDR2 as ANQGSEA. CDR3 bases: TGCAGCGTTGCAGGGACAGGGGAACCTAGCACAGATACGCAGTATTTT. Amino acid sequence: CSVAGTGEPSTDTQYF.

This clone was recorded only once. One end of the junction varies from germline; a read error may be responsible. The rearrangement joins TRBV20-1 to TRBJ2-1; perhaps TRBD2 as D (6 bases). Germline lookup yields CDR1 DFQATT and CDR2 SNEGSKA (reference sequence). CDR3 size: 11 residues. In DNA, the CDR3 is TGCAGTGCTAGCTACGGACTATTGTCGATCTTC. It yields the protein CSASYGLLSIF.

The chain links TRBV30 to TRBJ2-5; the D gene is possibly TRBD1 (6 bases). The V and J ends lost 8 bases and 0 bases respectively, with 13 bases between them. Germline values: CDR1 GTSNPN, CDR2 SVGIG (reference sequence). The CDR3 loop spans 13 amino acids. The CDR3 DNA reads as TGTGCCGACCACCCAGGGGACCAAGAGACCCAGTACTTC. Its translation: CADHPGDQETQYF.

DNA for the CDR3: TGTGCCAGCAGTTTCCGAGGTTGGCCCTCTGGGGCCAACGTCCTGACTTTC. Amino acid sequence: CASSFRGWPSGANVLTF. The J gene is TRBJ2-6, the V gene TRBV28; D uncertain. Trimming shortened V by 3 bases and J by 0 bases, and 12 bases separated the two germline ends. The germline gives CDR1 MDHEN, CDR2 SYDVKM. The CDR3 is made up of 17 amino acids.

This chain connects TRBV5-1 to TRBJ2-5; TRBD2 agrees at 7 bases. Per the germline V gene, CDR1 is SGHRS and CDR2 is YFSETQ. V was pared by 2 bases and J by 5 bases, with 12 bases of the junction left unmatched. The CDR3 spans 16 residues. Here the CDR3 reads CASSFGGMPAGETQYF. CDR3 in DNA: TGCGCCAGCAGCTTCGGGGGGATGCCGGCGGGGGAGACCCAGTACTTC. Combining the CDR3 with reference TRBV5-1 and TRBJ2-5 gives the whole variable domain KAGVTQTPRYLIKTRGQQVTLSCSPISGHRSVSWYQQTPGQGLQFLFEYFSETQRNKGNFPGRFSGRQFSNSRSEMNVSTLELGDSALYLCASSFGGMPAGETQYFGPGTRLLVL.

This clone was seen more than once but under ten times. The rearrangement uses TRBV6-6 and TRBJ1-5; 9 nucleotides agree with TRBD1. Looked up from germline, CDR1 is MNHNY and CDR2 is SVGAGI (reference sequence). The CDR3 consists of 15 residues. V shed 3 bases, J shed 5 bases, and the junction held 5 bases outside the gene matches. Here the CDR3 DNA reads TGTGCCAGCAGTTATGAGGGACAGGGCTATCAGCCCCAGCATTTT. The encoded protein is CASSYEGQGYQPQHF.

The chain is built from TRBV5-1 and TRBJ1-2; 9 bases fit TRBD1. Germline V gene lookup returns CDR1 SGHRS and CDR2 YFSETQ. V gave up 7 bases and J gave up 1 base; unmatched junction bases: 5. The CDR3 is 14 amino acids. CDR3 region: CASGLGQGNYGYTF. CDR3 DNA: TGCGCCAGCGGCCTGGGACAGGGTAACTATGGCTACACCTTC.

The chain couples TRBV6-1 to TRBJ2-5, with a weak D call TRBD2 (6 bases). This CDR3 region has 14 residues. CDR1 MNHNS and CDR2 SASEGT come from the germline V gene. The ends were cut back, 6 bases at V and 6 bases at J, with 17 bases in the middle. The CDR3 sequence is CASSSTGLLQTQYF. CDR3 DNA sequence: TGTGCCAGCAGCTCCACGGGACTGTTACAGACCCAGTACTTC.

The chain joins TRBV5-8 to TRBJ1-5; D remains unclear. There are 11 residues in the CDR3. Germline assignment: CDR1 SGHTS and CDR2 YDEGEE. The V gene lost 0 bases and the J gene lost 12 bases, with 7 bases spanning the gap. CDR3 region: CASSLAGDQHF. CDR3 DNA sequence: TGTGCCAGCAGCTTGGCCGGGGACCAGCATTTT. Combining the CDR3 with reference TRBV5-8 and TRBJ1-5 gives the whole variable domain EAGVTQSPTHLIKTRGQQATLRCSPISGHTSVYWYQQALGLGLQFLLWYDEGEERNRGNFPPRFSGRQFPNYSSELNVNALELEDSALYLCASSLAGDQHFGDGTRLSIL.